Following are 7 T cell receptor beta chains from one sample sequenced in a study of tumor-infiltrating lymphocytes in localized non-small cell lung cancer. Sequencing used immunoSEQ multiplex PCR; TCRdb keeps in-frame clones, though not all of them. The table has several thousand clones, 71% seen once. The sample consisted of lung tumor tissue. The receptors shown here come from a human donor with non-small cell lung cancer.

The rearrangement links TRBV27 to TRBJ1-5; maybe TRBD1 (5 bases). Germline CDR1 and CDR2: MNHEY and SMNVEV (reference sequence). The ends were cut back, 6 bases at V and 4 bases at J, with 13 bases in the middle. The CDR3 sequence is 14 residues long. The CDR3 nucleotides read TGTGCCAGCAGCCTACTGGGGGTGAATCAGCCCCAGCATTTT. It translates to CASSLLGVNQPQHF.

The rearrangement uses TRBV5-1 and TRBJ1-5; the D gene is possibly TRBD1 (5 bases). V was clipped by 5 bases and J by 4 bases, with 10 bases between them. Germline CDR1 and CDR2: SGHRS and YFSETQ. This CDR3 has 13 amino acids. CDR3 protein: CASSSGRNQPQHF. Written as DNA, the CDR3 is TGCGCCAGCAGTTCGGGACGGAATCAGCCCCAGCATTTT.

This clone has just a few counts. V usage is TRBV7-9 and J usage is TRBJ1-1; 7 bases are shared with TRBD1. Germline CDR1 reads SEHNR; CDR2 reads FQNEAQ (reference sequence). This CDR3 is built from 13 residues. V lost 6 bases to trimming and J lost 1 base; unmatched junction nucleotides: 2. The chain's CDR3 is CASSGQANTEAFF. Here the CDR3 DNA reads TGTGCCAGCAGTGGACAGGCGAACACTGAAGCTTTCTTT. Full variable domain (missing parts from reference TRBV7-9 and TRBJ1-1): DTGVSQNPRHKITKRGQNVTFRCDPISEHNRLYWYRQTLGQGPEFLTYFQNEAQLEKSRLLSDRFSAERPKGSFSTLEIQRTEQGDSAMYLCASSGQANTEAFFGQGTRLTVV.

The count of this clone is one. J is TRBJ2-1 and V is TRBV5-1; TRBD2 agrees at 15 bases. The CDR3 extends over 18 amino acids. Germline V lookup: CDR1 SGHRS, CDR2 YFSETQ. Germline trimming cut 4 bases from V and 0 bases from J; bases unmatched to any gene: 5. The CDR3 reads CASSGGLAGGSSYNEQFF. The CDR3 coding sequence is TGCGCCAGCAGCGGGGGACTAGCGGGGGGTAGCTCCTACAATGAGCAGTTCTTC.

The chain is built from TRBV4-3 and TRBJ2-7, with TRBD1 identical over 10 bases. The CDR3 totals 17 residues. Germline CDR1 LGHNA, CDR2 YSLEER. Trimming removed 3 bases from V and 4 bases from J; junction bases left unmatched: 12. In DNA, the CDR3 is TGCGCCAGCAGCCAGGACAGGGGGAGAAGCCAGCCTTACGAGCAGTACTTC. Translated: CASSQDRGRSQPYEQYF.

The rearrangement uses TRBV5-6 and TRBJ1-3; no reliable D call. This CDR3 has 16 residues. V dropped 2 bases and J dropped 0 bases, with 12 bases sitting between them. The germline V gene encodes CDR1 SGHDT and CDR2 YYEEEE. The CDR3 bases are TGTGCCAGCAGCTTCGGCAGGTTAAACTCTGGAAACACCATATATTTT. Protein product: CASSFGRLNSGNTIYF.

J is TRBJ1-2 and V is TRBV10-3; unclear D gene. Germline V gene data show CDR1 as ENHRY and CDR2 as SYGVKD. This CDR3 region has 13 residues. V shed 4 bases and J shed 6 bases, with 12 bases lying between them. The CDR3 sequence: CAISVLPGDGYTF. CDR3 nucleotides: TGTGCCATCAGTGTCCTCCCCGGGGATGGCTACACCTTC.